This TCR beta chain appears in the sequencing data of a study of blood T cells in healthy people across ages. Study background: Per two T cells, about one barcoded beta molecule was captured through template switching.

At least 5.5 micrograms of total RNA were extracted per sample. Findings and limits, study-wide: Possibly, changes in expanded clonotypes were confounded because donor CMV status was unknown.

A second PCR, run for roughly 6 to 11 cycles, used a sample-barcoded 5' primer plus a J-beta primer mix. Unique molecular identifiers of 12 random nucleotides labeled each cDNA. TCRdb itself ran the 5' RACE reads through MiXCR, one entry per CDR3 protein. The top ten clones hold approximately 40% of a sample with approximately 800,000 distinct CDR3 sequences, about 53% of them seen once. The germline V and J ends were trimmed by 5 bases and 2 bases, with 12 bases remaining between them. The CDR3 loop spans 15 amino acids. Germline-derived CDR1 and CDR2 are SEHNR and FQNEAQ (reference sequence). About this clonotype: Its antigen is currently unknown.

This clonotype was sampled from a man older than 75 in good health. The V call is TRBV7-9, the J call TRBJ2-2, with D unresolved. What was sequenced was blood. The CDR3 protein is CASSEPKQNTGELFF. CDR3 sequence (DNA): TGTGCCAGCAGCGAGCCGAAGCAAAACACCGGGGAGCTGTTTTTT.